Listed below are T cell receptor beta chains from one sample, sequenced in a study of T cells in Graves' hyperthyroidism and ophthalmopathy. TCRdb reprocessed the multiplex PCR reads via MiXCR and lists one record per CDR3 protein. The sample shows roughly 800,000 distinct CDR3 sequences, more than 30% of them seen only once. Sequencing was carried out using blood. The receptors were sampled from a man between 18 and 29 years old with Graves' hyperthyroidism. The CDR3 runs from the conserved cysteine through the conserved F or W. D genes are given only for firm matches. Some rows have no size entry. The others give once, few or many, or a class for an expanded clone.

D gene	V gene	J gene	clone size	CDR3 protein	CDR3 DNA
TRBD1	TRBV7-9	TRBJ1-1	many	CASSLGQGANTEAFF	TGTGCCAGCAGCTTAGGACAGGGTGCGAACACTGAAGCTTTCTTT
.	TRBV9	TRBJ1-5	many	CASSVGGFQPQHF	TGTGCCAGCAGCGTCGGGGGGTTTCAGCCCCAGCATTTT
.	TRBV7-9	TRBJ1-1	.	CASSLNADGLNTEAFF	TGTGCCAGCAGCTTGAACGCGGACGGCTTGAACACTGAAGCTTTCTTT
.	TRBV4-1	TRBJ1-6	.	CASSQGTGTGNSPLHF	TGCGCCAGCAGCCAAGGAACTGGGACGGGGAATTCACCCCTCCACTTT
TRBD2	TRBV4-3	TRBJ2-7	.	CASSQGGVAGDFYEQYF	TGCGCCAGCAGCCAAGGGGGAGTTGCGGGAGACTTCTACGAGCAGTACTTC
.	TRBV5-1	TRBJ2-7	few	CASSLEEFYEQYF	TGCGCCAGCAGCTTGGAGGAATTCTACGAGCAGTACTTC
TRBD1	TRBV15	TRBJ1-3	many	CATSRTGGSGNTIYF	TGTGCCACCAGCCGTACAGGGGGCTCTGGAAACACCATATATTTT
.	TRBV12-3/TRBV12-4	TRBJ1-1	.	CASSTDLESTEAFF	TGTGCCAGCAGTACCGACCTGGAGAGCACTGAAGCTTTCTTT
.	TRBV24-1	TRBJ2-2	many	CATEAEGTGELFF	TGTGCCACCGAGGCCGAGGGCACCGGGGAGCTGTTTTTT
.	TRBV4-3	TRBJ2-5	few	CASSPTTVYQETQYF	TGCGCCAGCAGCCCGACGACTGTGTACCAAGAGACCCAGTACTTC
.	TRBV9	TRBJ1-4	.	CASSAPDEKLFF	TGTGCCAGCAGCGCCCCGGATGAAAAACTGTTTTTT
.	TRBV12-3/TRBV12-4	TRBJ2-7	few	CASCTPPIYEQYF	TGTGCCAGCTGTACCCCCCCCATCTACGAGCAGTACTTC
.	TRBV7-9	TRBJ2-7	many	CASSTGTSDAEQYF	TGTGCCAGCAGTACCGGGACAAGTGACGCCGAGCAGTACTTC
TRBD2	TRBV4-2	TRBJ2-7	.	CASSRPVTSGSEQYF	TGTGCCAGCAGCCGCCCGGTGACTAGCGGGAGCGAGCAGTACTTC
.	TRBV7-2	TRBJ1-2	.	CASSADTHYGYTF	TGTGCCAGCAGCGCGGACACACACTATGGCTACACCTTC
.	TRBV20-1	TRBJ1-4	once	CSARDPTGQDGKLFF	TGCAGTGCTAGAGATCCGACAGGCCAAGATGGAAAACTGTTTTTT
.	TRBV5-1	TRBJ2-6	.	CASSLERTDKSSGANVLTF	TGCGCCAGCAGCTTGGAAAGAACAGATAAGAGCTCTGGGGCCAACGTCCTGACTTTC
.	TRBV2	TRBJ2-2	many	CASTEADTGELFF	TGTGCCAGCACCGAAGCGGACACCGGGGAGCTGTTTTTT
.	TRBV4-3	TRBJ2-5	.	CASSQDLATETQYF	TGCGCCAGCAGCCAAGATTTAGCGACAGAGACCCAGTACTTC
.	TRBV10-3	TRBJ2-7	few	CASTDSTYEQYF	TGTGCCAGCACCGACAGTACCTACGAGCAGTACTTC
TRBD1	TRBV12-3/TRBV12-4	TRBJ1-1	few	CASRLGTGYTEAFF	TGTGCCAGCAGACTCGGGACAGGGTACACTGAAGCTTTCTTT
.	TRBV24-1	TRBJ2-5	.	CASSTRPRQETQYF	TGTGCCAGCAGTACGCGACCCCGCCAAGAGACCCAGTACTTC
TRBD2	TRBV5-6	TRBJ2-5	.	CASSPPDQRGQETQYF	TGTGCCAGCAGCCCCCCCGACCAGCGGGGCCAAGAGACCCAGTACTTC
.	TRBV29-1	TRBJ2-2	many	CSVEDVRVGVRTGELFF	TGCAGCGTTGAAGATGTGAGGGTTGGAGTCCGTACCGGGGAGCTGTTTTTT
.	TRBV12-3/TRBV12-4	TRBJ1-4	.	CASSVQGHFNEKLFF	TGTGCCAGCAGTGTCCAAGGACATTTTAATGAAAAACTGTTTTTT
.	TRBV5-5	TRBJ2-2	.	CASSLNPWELFF	TGTGCCAGCAGCTTGAACCCCTGGGAGCTGTTTTTT
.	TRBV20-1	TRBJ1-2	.	CSAGRAGYTF	TGCAGTGCTGGCAGGGCTGGCTACACCTTC
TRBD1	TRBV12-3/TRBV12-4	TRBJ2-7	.	CASSGDSESYEQYF	TGTGCCAGCAGTGGGGACAGCGAGTCCTACGAGCAGTACTTC
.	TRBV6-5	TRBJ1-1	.	CASSYRRGTEAFF	TGTGCCAGCAGTTACCGCCGGGGCACTGAAGCTTTCTTT
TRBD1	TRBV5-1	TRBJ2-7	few	CASGDSLSYEQYF	TGCGCCAGCGGGGACAGCCTTTCCTACGAGCAGTACTTC
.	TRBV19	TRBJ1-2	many	CASRQIYGYTF	TGTGCCAGCCGACAGATTTATGGCTACACCTTC
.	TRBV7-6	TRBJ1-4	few	CASRGVDEKLFF	TGTGCCAGCCGGGGAGTTGATGAAAAACTGTTTTTT
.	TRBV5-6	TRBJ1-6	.	CASSLVGLDSPLHF	TGTGCCAGCAGCTTGGTAGGGTTGGATTCACCCCTCCACTTT
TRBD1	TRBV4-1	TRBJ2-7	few	CASSQEATGFYEQYF	TGCGCCAGCAGCCAAGAAGCGACAGGGTTCTACGAGCAGTACTTC
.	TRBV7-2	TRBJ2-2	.	CASSLVRVSTGELFF	TGTGCCAGCAGCTTAGTAAGGGTTTCCACCGGGGAGCTGTTTTTT
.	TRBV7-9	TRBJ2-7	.	CASSSTGSYGQYF	TGTGCCAGCAGTTCGACCGGTTCCTACGGGCAGTACTTC
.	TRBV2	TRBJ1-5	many	CASSMDASNQPQHF	TGTGCCAGCAGCATGGACGCGAGCAATCAGCCCCAGCATTTT
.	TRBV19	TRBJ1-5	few	CASSIAQAGYQPQHF	TGTGCCAGTAGTATAGCCCAGGCAGGCTATCAGCCCCAGCATTTT
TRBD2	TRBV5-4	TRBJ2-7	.	CASSLSGRVEQYF	TGTGCCAGCAGCTTGTCAGGGAGGGTCGAGCAGTACTTC
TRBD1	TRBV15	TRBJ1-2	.	CATSRATGYYGYTF	TGTGCCACCAGCAGGGCGACAGGGTACTATGGCTACACCTTC
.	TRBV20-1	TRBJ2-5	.	CSAEGEETQYF	TGCAGTGCCGAAGGGGAAGAGACCCAGTACTTC
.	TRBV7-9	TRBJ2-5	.	CASSPRRDPKETQYF	TGTGCCAGCTCACCAAGGAGGGACCCCAAAGAGACCCAGTACTTC
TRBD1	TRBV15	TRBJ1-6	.	CATGDRGGSPLHF	TGTGCCACAGGGGACAGGGGAGGTTCACCCCTCCACTTT